Listed below are T cell receptor beta chains from one sample, sequenced in a study of cytomegalovirus exposure and HLA in healthy donors. Profiling relied on immunoSEQ multiplex PCR, and the TCRdb table lists in-frame clones only, not all of them. Found here are 140,000 or so clones, roughly 10% of them singletons; the top ten hold 1.5% to 2%. Sequenced sample: PBMCs. The receptors stem from a male donor in good health and CMV-seronegative. Each CDR3 is given with its conserved first and last residue. Fields, in order: D gene, clone size, J gene, V gene, CDR3 DNA, CDR3 protein. A D gene is named only where the DNA matches it firmly. The size field is filled for only some rows; it gives once, few, many or a size class.

.	.	TRBJ1-1	TRBV5-1	TGCGCCAGCAGCCCGACGCAGGGGAACACTGAAGCTTTCTTT	CASSPTQGNTEAFF
.	.	TRBJ2-6	TRBV19	TGTGCCAGTAGTCTCAGGATTTCTGGGGCCAACGTCCTGACTTTC	CASSLRISGANVLTF
.	.	TRBJ1-1	TRBV7-9	TGTGCCAGCAGCTTAGGGGGCGTAGGCACTGAAGCTTTCTTT	CASSLGGVGTEAFF
.	once	TRBJ2-2	TRBV7-2	TGTGCCAGCAGCTTAGCCACAGGGCGGACCGGGGAGCTGTTTTTT	CASSLATGRTGELFF
.	.	TRBJ2-7	TRBV6-6	TGTGCCAGCAGTCATAGTACGATGGGGAGCTTCTACGAGCAGTACTTC	CASSHSTMGSFYEQYF
TRBD2	.	TRBJ2-7	TRBV19	TGTGCCAGTAGTTCGGCGGGAGGGCCTGGTTACGAGCAGTACTTC	CASSSAGGPGYEQYF
.	few	TRBJ2-6	TRBV7-3	TGTGCCAGCCGACAGGCCCCCTCTGGGGCCAACGTCCTGACTTTC	CASRQAPSGANVLTF
TRBD2	.	TRBJ2-7	TRBV4-1	TGCGCCAGCAGCCAGGGGACTAGCGGACGCTCCTACGAGCAGTACTTC	CASSQGTSGRSYEQYF
.	.	TRBJ2-3	TRBV7-6	TGTGCCAGCAGCTTAGGAATGGCAGGGGGACTTACAGATACGCAGTATTTT	CASSLGMAGGLTDTQYF
TRBD2	.	TRBJ2-1	TRBV9	TGTGCCAGCAGCGTAGGTCTAGCGGGAGGGCTCAATGAGCAGTTCTTC	CASSVGLAGGLNEQFF
.	few	TRBJ2-7	TRBV7-8	TGTGCCAGCAGCTTAGGAGGATTAGTACGTTACGAGCAGTACTTC	CASSLGGLVRYEQYF
TRBD1	few	TRBJ2-7	TRBV27	TGTGCCAGCAGTAGGAGTTCCCCTCGACAGGGATCCTGCGAGCAGTACTTC	CASSRSSPRQGSCEQYF
.	.	TRBJ2-3	TRBV4-3	TGCGCCAGCGGGCCGATAAGCACAGATACGCAGTATTTT	CASGPISTDTQYF
TRBD1	few	TRBJ1-1	TRBV7-9	TGTGCCAGCAGCTTTCTCGGGACAGGGGGAATCGCTTTCTTT	CASSFLGTGGIAFF
.	few	TRBJ1-5	TRBV29-1	TGCAGCGTTGAGGTCAATGTCGGTCAGCCCCAGCATTTT	CSVEVNVGQPQHF
TRBD2	few	TRBJ2-1	TRBV7-8	TGTGCCAGCAGCTTTGCCGGGACTACCCTCAATGAGCAGTTCTTC	CASSFAGTTLNEQFF
.	few	TRBJ2-2	TRBV27	TGTGCCAGCAGTTTCAGTCCCCGGAGCACCGGGGAGCTGTTTTTT	CASSFSPRSTGELFF
TRBD2	few	TRBJ2-5	TRBV5-5	TGTGCCAGCAGGGTAGCGGGACAAGAGACCCAGTACTTC	CASRVAGQETQYF
.	.	TRBJ2-5	TRBV4-1	TGCGCCAGCAGCCAAGATGTGGGCAACCAAGAGACCCAGTACTTC	CASSQDVGNQETQYF
TRBD2	few	TRBJ2-1	TRBV6-5	TGTGCTAGCGGGAGCGGTATGGGTGTGTGGTTCTTC	CASGSGMGVWFF
TRBD1	.	TRBJ2-7	TRBV2	TGTGCCAGCAGTGACAAAGGGGGCAAGGGCTCCTACGAGCAGTACTTC	CASSDKGGKGSYEQYF
.	.	TRBJ1-1	TRBV5-6	TGTGTCAGCAGCTTCCAGGGGAACACTGAAGCTTTCTTT	CVSSFQGNTEAFF
TRBD2	few	TRBJ2-1	TRBV19	TGTGCCAGTAGTATACTGTTAGCTAGCGGGGGGCATGAGCAGTTCTTC	CASSILLASGGHEQFF
.	.	TRBJ2-7	TRBV7-9	TGTGCCAGCAGCCGCAGGGGTTCCGAGGACGAGCAGTACTTC	CASSRRGSEDEQYF
.	few	TRBJ1-4	TRBV7-2	TGTGCCAGCAGGCTAGAGACTGAAAAACTGTTTTTT	CASRLETEKLFF
.	few	TRBJ1-5	TRBV29-1	TGCAGCGTTGAGGGCAGGGCGGACAATCAGCCCCAGCATTTT	CSVEGRADNQPQHF
.	once	TRBJ2-7	TRBV5-1	TGCGCCAGCAGCTTGGCCGGCGAGGAGGTAAACGAGCAGTACTTC	CASSLAGEEVNEQYF
.	few	TRBJ1-5	TRBV30	TGTGCCTGGGGTCCGTACGACAGGAATCAGCCCCAGCATTTT	CAWGPYDRNQPQHF
.	.	TRBJ1-6	TRBV7-2	TGTGCCAGCAGCTTCCTCGGGGGTGGGTCACCCCTCCACTTT	CASSFLGGGSPLHF
.	few	TRBJ1-5	TRBV7-2	TGTGCCAGCGGACAGCCTAATCAGCCCCAGCATTTT	CASGQPNQPQHF
TRBD2	.	TRBJ2-3	TRBV4-3	TGCGCCAGCAGCCAAGATCTGGGCAGGGAGGGAGATACGCAGTATTTT	CASSQDLGREGDTQYF
TRBD1	few	TRBJ1-3	TRBV18	TGTGCCAGCTCACCTGACAGGGTAAACACCATATATTTT	CASSPDRVNTIYF
TRBD1	few	TRBJ1-3	TRBV7-8	TGTGCCAGCAGCTTAGCGCCGGGGGGACAGGTTATCAACACCATATATTTT	CASSLAPGGQVINTIYF
TRBD1	few	TRBJ1-4	TRBV27	TGTGCCAGCAAGTCATGGGACAGATCAACTAATGAAAAACTGTTTTTT	CASKSWDRSTNEKLFF
.	.	TRBJ1-3	TRBV19	TGTGCCAGTAGCTCGACGTCCCAGGGAGGAAACACCATATATTTT	CASSSTSQGGNTIYF
TRBD1	few	TRBJ2-2	TRBV7-3	TGTGCCAGCAGCTCGGACAGGGGGTATTTATCAGGGGAGCTGTTTTTT	CASSSDRGYLSGELFF
TRBD2	.	TRBJ2-5	TRBV27	TGTGCCAGCAGTCGCGGGGGAGAGACCCAGTACTTC	CASSRGGETQYF
TRBD1	few	TRBJ1-4	TRBV5-8	TGTGCCAGCAGCACTTTTTCCGGGACAGGGATTCTAACTAATGAAAAACTGTTTTTT	CASSTFSGTGILTNEKLFF
TRBD1	.	TRBJ1-2	TRBV27	TGTGCCAGCAGCCAAACAGGGGACAGGGTCACCTTC	CASSQTGDRVTF
TRBD1	few	TRBJ1-5	TRBV7-3	TGTGCCAGCAGCGGACAGGCCAATCAGCCCCAGCATTTT	CASSGQANQPQHF
TRBD1	few	TRBJ1-5	TRBV6-5	TGTGCCAGCAGTTTCGAACAGGGGGCGAATCAGCCCCAGCATTTT	CASSFEQGANQPQHF
.	.	TRBJ2-5	TRBV7-2	TGTGCCAGCAGCTTAGACCGGGAGACCCAGTACTTC	CASSLDRETQYF
TRBD2	.	TRBJ2-7	TRBV9	TGTGCCAGCAGCGTGCTAGCGGGAGACAACTACGAGCAGTACTTC	CASSVLAGDNYEQYF
TRBD1	few	TRBJ2-2	TRBV5-1	TGCGCCAGCAGCTTGGCGACAGGGTCGAACACCGGGGAGCTGTTTTTT	CASSLATGSNTGELFF
TRBD1	.	TRBJ1-5	TRBV28	TGTGCCAGCACCTCACCGGACAGGGGAGTCAATCGGCGCAATCAGCCCCAGCATTTT	CASTSPDRGVNRRNQPQHF
.	few	TRBJ2-3	TRBV27	TGTGCCAGCAGTTTTAGGGGGGGCCTGGGCACAGATACGCAGTATTTT	CASSFRGGLGTDTQYF
TRBD2	few	TRBJ2-1	TRBV5-1	TGCGCCAGCAGCCCGGAACTAGCGGGTATAAATGAGCAGTTCTTC	CASSPELAGINEQFF
TRBD2	.	TRBJ2-1	TRBV4-3	TGCGCCAGCAGCCCGGCCCCAGTAGCGGGGGCCATCAATGAGCAGTTCTTC	CASSPAPVAGAINEQFF
TRBD2	few	TRBJ2-3	TRBV5-1	TGCGCCAGCAGCTTCCAGACTAGCGGTTCCACAGATACGCAGTATTTT	CASSFQTSGSTDTQYF
TRBD1	few	TRBJ2-2	TRBV7-9	TGTGCCAGCAGCGTCGACAGGGAGTACACCGGGGAGCTGTTTTTT	CASSVDREYTGELFF